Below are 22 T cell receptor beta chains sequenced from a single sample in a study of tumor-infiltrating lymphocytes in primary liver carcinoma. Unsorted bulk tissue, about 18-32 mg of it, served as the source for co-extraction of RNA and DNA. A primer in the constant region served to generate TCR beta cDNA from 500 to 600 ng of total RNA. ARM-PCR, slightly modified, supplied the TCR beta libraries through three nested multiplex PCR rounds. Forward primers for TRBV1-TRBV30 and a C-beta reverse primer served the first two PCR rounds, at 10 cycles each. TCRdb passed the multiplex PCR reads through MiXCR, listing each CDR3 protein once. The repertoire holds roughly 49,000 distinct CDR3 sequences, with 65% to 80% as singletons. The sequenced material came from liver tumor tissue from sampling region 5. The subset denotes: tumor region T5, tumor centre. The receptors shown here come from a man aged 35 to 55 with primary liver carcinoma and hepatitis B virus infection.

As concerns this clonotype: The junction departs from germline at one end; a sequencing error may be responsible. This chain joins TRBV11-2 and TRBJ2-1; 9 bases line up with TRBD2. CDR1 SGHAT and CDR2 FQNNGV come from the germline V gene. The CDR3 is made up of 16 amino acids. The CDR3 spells CAISSRPSGRFYEQFF. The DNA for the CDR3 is TGTGCCATCAGCTCGCGCCCCAGCGGGAGGTTCTATGAGCAGTTTTTC.

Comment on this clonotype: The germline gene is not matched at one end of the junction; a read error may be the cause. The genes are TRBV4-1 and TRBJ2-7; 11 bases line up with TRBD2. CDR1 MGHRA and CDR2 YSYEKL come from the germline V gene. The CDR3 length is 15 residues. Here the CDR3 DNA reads TGCACCAGCACCCCACCGGGACTAGCGGTCTACGAGCAGTACTTC. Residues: CTSTPPGLAVYEQYF.

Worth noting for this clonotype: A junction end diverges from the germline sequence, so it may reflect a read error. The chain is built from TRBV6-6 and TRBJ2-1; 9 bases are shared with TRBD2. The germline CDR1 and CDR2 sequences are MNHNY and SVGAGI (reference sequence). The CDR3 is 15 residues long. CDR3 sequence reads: CASSPATSGHNEEFF. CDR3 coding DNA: TGTGCCAGCAGTCCTGCGACTAGCGGACACAATGAGGAGTTCTTC.

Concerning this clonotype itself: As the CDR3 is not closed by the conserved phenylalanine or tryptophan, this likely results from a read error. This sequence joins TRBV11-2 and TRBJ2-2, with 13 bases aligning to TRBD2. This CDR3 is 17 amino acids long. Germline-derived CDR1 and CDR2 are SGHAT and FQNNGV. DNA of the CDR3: TGTGTCAGCAGCTTACTAGCGGGAGGGCCTGGCACCAGGGAGCTGTTTTAT. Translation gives CVSSLLAGGPGTRELFY.

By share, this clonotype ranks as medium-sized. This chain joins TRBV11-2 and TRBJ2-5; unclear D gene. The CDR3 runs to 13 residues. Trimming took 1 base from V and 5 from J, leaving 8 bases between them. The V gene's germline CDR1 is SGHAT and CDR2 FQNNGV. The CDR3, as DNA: TGTGCCAGCAGCTTAGGGCAAAGGGAGACCCAGTACTTC. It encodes CASSLGQRETQYF.

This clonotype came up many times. The CDR3 DNA reads TGTGCCAGCAGTGACGCCCCGAGGGCCTACGAGCAGTACTTC. Amino acids: CASSDAPRAYEQYF. The rearrangement uses TRBV6-6 and TRBJ2-7; D possibly corresponds to TRBD2 (5 bases). This CDR3 has 14 residues. Between the trimmed V and J ends, which lost 5 bases and 2 bases, there was a span of 13 bases. The germline CDR1 and CDR2 sequences are MNHNY and SVGAGI (reference sequence).

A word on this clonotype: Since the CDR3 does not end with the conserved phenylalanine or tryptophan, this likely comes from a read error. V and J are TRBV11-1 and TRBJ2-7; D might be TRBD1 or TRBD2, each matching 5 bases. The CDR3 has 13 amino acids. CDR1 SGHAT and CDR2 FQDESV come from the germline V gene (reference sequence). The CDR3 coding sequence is TGTGTCGGCAGCCTTCAATGGGGGTCCGAGCAGTACTCC. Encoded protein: CVGSLQWGSEQYS.

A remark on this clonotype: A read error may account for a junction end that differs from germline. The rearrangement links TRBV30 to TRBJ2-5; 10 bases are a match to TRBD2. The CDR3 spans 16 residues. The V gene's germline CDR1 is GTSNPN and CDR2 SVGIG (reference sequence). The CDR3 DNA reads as TGTGCCTGGAGTCCCCCGGGACTAGCGTGTGGAGAGACCCAGTACTTT. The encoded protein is CAWSPPGLACGETQYF.

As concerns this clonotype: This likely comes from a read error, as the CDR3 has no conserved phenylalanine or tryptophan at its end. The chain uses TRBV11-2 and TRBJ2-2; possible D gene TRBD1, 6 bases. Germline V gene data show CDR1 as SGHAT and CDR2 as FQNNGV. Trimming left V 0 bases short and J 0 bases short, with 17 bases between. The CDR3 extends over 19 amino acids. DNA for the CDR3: TGTGCCAGCAGCTTAGATCGAGGGGGAGTGCGCACGAACACCGGGGAGCTGTTTTCG. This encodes CASSLDRGGVRTNTGELFS.

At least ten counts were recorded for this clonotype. The CDR3: CASSPRTSGSTDTQYF. The CDR3 DNA follows: TGTGCCAGCAGTCCCCGGACTAGCGGGTCCACAGATACGCAGTATTTT. The chain carries TRBV12-3 or TRBV12-4 and TRBJ2-3; 11 positions match TRBD2. Trimming took 5 bases from V and 2 from J; bases not matched to a gene: 6. The CDR3 is 16 amino acids.

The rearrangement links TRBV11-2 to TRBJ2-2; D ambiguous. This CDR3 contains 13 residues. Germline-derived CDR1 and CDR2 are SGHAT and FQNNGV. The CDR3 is CAGCSRPTGELFF. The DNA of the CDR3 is TGTGCAGGCTGCTCCCGACCCACGGGGGAGCTGTTTTTT.

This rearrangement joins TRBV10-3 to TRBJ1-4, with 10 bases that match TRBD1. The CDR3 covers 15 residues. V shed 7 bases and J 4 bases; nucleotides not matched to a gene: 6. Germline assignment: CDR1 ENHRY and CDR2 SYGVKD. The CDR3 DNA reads TGTGCCATCAATCTCGGGACAGGGGATAATGAAAAACTGTTTTTT. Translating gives CAINLGTGDNEKLFF.

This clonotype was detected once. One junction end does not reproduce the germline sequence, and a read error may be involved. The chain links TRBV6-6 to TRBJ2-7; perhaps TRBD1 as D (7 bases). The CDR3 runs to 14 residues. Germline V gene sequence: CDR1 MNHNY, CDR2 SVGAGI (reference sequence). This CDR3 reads CAVGGQQHSCERYF. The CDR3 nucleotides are TGTGCCGTCGGGGGACAGCAGCATTCCTGCGAGCGGTACTTC.

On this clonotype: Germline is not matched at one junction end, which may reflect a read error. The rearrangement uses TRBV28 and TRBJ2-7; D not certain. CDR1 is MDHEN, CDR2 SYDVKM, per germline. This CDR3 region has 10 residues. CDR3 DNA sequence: TGTGCCAGCTCTAGGACGCCCGTCCACTTC. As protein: CASSRTPVHF.

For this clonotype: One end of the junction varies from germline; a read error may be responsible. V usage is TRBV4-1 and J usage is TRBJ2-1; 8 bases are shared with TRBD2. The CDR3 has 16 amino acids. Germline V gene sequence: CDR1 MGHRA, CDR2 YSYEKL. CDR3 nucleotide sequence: TGCGCCAGCAGCCGAGATCCAGCGGGAGAAATCAATGAACAGTTCTTC. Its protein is CASSRDPAGEINEQFF.

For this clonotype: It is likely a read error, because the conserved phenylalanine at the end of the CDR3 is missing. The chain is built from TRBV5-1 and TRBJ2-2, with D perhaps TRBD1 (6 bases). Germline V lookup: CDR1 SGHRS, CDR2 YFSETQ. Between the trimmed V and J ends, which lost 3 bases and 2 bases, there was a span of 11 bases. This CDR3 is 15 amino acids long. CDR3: CASSCMDSNTGELFL. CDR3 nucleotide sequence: TGCGCCAGCAGCTGCATGGACAGCAACACCGGGGAGCTGTTTTTA.

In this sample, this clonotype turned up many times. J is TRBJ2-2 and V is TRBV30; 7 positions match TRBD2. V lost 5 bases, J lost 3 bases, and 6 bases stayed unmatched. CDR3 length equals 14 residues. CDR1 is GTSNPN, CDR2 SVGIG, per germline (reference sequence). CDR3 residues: CAWGRGGYTGELFF. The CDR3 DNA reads TGTGCCTGGGGGCGCGGGGGTTACACCGGGGAGCTGTTTTTT.

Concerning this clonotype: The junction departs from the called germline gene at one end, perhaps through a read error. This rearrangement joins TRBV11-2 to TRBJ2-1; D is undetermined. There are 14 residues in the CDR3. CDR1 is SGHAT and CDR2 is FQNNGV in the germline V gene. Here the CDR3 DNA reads TGTGCCAGCAGCTCCGCCGCAGGCGGTAATGAGCAGCCCTTC. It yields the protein CASSSAAGGNEQPF.

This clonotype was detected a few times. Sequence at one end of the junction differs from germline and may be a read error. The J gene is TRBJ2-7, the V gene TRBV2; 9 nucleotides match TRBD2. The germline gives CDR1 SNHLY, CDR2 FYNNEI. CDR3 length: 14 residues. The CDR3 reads CASREAGGRGEQYF. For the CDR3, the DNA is TGTGCCAGCAGGGAAGCGGGAGGAAGGGGCGAGCAGTACTTC.

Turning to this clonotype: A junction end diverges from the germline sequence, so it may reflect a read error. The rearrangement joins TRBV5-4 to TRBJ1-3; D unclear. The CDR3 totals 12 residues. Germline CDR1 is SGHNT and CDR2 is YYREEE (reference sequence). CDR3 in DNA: TGTGCCAGGAGCTTGACGGGAAACACCATATATTTC. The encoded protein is CARSLTGNTIYF.

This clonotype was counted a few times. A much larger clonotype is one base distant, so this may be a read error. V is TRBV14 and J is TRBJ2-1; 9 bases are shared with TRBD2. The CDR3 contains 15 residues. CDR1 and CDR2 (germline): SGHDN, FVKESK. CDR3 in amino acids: CASGAVAGAYNERFF. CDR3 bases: TGTGCCAGCGGTGCCGTAGCGGGAGCCTACAATGAGCGGTTCTTC.

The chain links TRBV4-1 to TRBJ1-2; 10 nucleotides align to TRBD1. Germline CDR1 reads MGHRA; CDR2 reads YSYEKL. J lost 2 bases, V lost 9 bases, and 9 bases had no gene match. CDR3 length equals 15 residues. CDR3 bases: TGCGCCAGTAGAACACGACAGGGGGCAAACTATGGCTACACCTTC. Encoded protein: CASRTRQGANYGYTF.